What follows are 10 T cell receptor beta chains derived from one specimen sequenced in a study of metastatic and nonmetastatic thyroid tumors. TCRdb re-clonotyped the PCR reads via MiXCR. The sample has fewer than 9,000 clones, approximately 32% seen once. Thyroid surgery took place with no prior treatment in any patient. Sample: tumor tissue. Every receptor here comes from a female donor with papillary thyroid cancer or a benign thyroid nodule (not recorded which). Some clones in this sample may be carry-over from other donors' samples.

The CDR3 coding sequence is TGTGCCAGCAGTCCCCAGGGACCTTTAAACAATGAGCAGTTCTTC. It encodes CASSPQGPLNNEQFF. This chain joins TRBV28 and TRBJ2-1, with D perhaps matching TRBD1 or TRBD2 (5 bases each). The germline V and J ends were trimmed by 5 bases and 5 bases, with 16 bases remaining between them. The germline V gene has CDR1 MDHEN and CDR2 SYDVKM. The CDR3 contains 15 residues.

The V and J genes are TRBV14 and TRBJ2-4; no reliable D call. This CDR3 contains 14 residues. The V end lost 2 bases, the J end lost 8 bases, and 13 bases lay between the germline ends. Germline V gives CDR1 SGHDN, CDR2 FVKESK. CDR3 protein: CASSQLSSNDIQYF. The CDR3 nucleotides read TGTGCCAGCAGCCAACTCAGTTCGAACGACATTCAGTACTTC.

This clone counts as medium-sized. The rearrangement uses TRBV25-1 and TRBJ2-3, with 8 nucleotides matching TRBD2. CDR1 and CDR2 (germline): MGHDK, SYGVNS. J lost 1 base, V lost 4 bases, and 4 bases had no gene match. The CDR3 consists of 15 residues. The DNA of the CDR3 is TGTGCCAGCAGTGGACAACTAGCGGGCACAGATACGCAGTATTTT. Encoded protein: CASSGQLAGTDTQYF.

The V call is TRBV7-2, the J call TRBJ1-4; the D is unclear. Germline V lookup: CDR1 SGHTA, CDR2 FQGNSA. Trimming removed 3 bases at V and 10 bases at J, with 12 bases between. The CDR3 has 13 amino acids. The CDR3 region is CASSLNWAGKLFF. In DNA, the CDR3 is TGTGCCAGCAGCTTGAACTGGGCTGGAAAACTGTTTTTT.

In this sample, this clone turned up a few times. V and J are TRBV6-1 and TRBJ2-7, with unresolved D. In germline, CDR1 is MNHNS, CDR2 SASEGT. V was cut by 6 bases and J by 0 bases, with 18 bases left in between. The CDR3 is 16 amino acids. The CDR3 here is CASRTEYGQFSYEQYF. CDR3 DNA: TGTGCCAGCAGAACTGAGTACGGGCAGTTCTCCTACGAGCAGTACTTC.

By share of the sample, this clone is medium-sized (0.01 to 0.1%). The rearrangement uses TRBV11-2 and TRBJ1-2; D might be TRBD1 (5 bases). V gave up 4 bases and J gave up 0 bases, with 15 bases separating them. Germline V lookup: CDR1 SGHAT, CDR2 FQNNGV. CDR3 length: 16 residues. Here the CDR3 reads CASSSWTWGSNYGYTF. CDR3 nucleotides: TGTGCCAGCAGCTCCTGGACTTGGGGCTCTAACTATGGCTACACCTTC.

By proportion, this clone is large. The J gene is TRBJ2-7, the V gene TRBV6-1; 15 bases match TRBD2. This CDR3 has 16 amino acids. Trimming removed 8 bases from V and 4 bases from J; junction bases left unmatched: 9. Germline CDR1 MNHNS, CDR2 SASEGT. CDR3 residues: CASRLQGTSGRYEQYF. The CDR3 DNA reads TGTGCCAGCCGACTTCAAGGGACTAGCGGGAGGTACGAGCAGTACTTC.

There are many counts of this clone. This may stem from a read error, because a much larger clone lies one nucleotide away. The chain couples TRBV6-1 to TRBJ2-5; 9 nucleotides match TRBD2. The junction had 7 bases not matched to a gene; V was cut back by 3 bases and J by 5 bases. The germline gives CDR1 MNHNS, CDR2 SASEGT. The CDR3 covers 15 residues. CDR3 residues: CASSDASGEAETQYF. DNA of the CDR3: TGTGCCAGCAGTGACGCTAGCGGGGAGGCGGAGACCCAGTACTTC.

CDR3 region: CASSPTGCYYNEQFF. The CDR3 bases are TGTGCCAGCAGTCCCACAGGGTGCTACTACAATGAGCAGTTCTTC. The genes are TRBV2 and TRBJ2-1, with a possible D match to TRBD1 (6 bases). CDR3 length: 15 residues. V was cut by 5 bases and J by 3 bases, with 14 bases left in between. Germline assignment: CDR1 SNHLY and CDR2 FYNNEI. Combining the CDR3 with reference TRBV2 and TRBJ2-1 gives the whole variable domain EPEVTQTPSHQVTQMGQEVILRCVPISNHLYFYWYRQILGQKVEFLVSFYNNEISEKSEIFDDQFSVERPDGSNFTLKIRSTKLEDSAMYFCASSPTGCYYNEQFFGPGTRLTVL.

This sequence joins TRBV4-2 and TRBJ2-7; D is tentatively TRBD1 or TRBD2 (5 bases each). Looked up from germline, CDR1 is LGHNA and CDR2 is YNFKEQ. This CDR3 is 14 amino acids long. Trimming took off 4 bases at V and 4 bases at J, with 14 bases between the two ends. As DNA, the CDR3 is TGTGCCAGCAGCCTCCCCGGGGCGCTTTACGAGCAGTACTTC. Its protein is CASSLPGALYEQYF.